The 29 T cell receptor beta chains listed next were all sequenced from one sample in a study of T cells in Graves' hyperthyroidism and ophthalmopathy. From RNA transcripts, TCR beta CDR3 regions were amplified. The TCR CDR3 was amplified in a first-round RT-PCR using the HTBI primer set. MiXCR was run by TCRdb on the multiplex PCR reads, yielding one entry per CDR3 protein. The sample lists roughly 570,000 distinct CDR3 sequences, about half occurring once. Input material: peripheral blood or thyroid tissue (not recorded which). The receptor source for this set is a woman younger than 30 with Graves' hyperthyroidism.

The chain uses TRBV7-9 and TRBJ2-7; 9 nucleotides line up with TRBD1. Germline trimming cut 5 bases from V and 7 bases from J; bases unmatched to any gene: 9. CDR3 size: 14 residues. The V gene's germline CDR1 is SEHNR and CDR2 FQNEAQ (reference sequence). CDR3 coding DNA: TGTGCCAGCAGCCTGACACAGGGGGCATATGAGCAGTACTTC. As protein: CASSLTQGAYEQYF.

The chain links TRBV15 to TRBJ2-7; D possibly corresponds to TRBD2 (6 bases). The CDR3 spans 13 residues. CDR1 is LNHNV, CDR2 YYDKDF, per germline (reference sequence). Trimming left V 5 bases short and J 6 bases short, with 14 bases between. In nucleotides, the CDR3 is TGTGCCACCAGCGAGGCGGGGTATGGCGAGCAGTACTTC. Translating it yields CATSEAGYGEQYF.

This clonotype was seen at least ten times. This chain uses TRBV25-1 with TRBJ1-6, with D possibly being TRBD1 (6 bases). The CDR3 loop spans 13 amino acids. CDR1 and CDR2 from the germline V gene are MGHDK and SYGVNS. Between the trimmed V and J ends, which lost 2 bases and 14 bases, there was a span of 13 bases. The CDR3 loop reads CASSEGDPGALHF. CDR3 in DNA: TGTGCCAGCAGTGAAGGGGATCCAGGGGCCCTCCACTTT.

Comments on this clonotype: A much larger clone differs by one base, so this may be a read error. DNA of the CDR3: TGTGCCAGTAGTACCCTAGCGGGGATCTCCTACGAGCAGTACGTC. Residues: CASSTLAGISYEQYV. This chain connects TRBV19 to TRBJ2-7; TRBD2 agrees at 9 bases. This CDR3 has 15 amino acids. After removal of 4 bases from V and 0 bases from J, the junction contained 4 bases not matched to a gene. CDR1 is LNHDA and CDR2 is SQIVND in the germline V gene (reference sequence).

In its sample, this clonotype was seen many times. The chain has TRBV4-1 and TRBJ2-1; a possible D gene is TRBD2 (5 bases). This CDR3 region has 15 residues. The V gene's germline CDR1 is MGHRA and CDR2 YSYEKL. Deletions cut 4 bases from V and 4 bases from J, with 14 bases between. The CDR3 region has the DNA TGCGCCAGCAGCCTCGCTTCAACGGGGTACAATGAGCAGTTCTTC. This codes for CASSLASTGYNEQFF.

This chain connects TRBV15 to TRBJ2-5, with 10 bases that match TRBD1. Germline V gene sequence: CDR1 LNHNV, CDR2 YYDKDF (reference sequence). V shed 0 bases, J shed 6 bases, and the junction held 7 bases outside the gene matches. This CDR3 is 16 amino acids long. The CDR3 loop reads CATSREGQGTGKTQYF. The CDR3 nucleotides are TGTGCCACCAGCAGAGAGGGACAGGGGACCGGGAAGACCCAGTACTTC.

The chain combines TRBV24-1 with TRBJ2-6, with 9 bases matching TRBD1. CDR1 and CDR2 from the germline V gene are KGHDR and SFDVKD. The CDR3 contains 22 residues. V lost 7 bases to trimming and J lost 0 bases; unmatched junction nucleotides: 21. The CDR3 sequence: CATSPPGQGLQGFNSGANVLTF. CDR3 coding DNA: TGTGCCACCAGCCCACCGGGACAGGGCCTTCAAGGTTTCAACTCTGGGGCCAACGTCCTGACTTTC.

V and J are TRBV7-3 and TRBJ2-5, with D possibly TRBD2 on 6 matching bases. CDR1 and CDR2 (germline): SGHTA, FQGTGA. The CDR3 loop spans 14 amino acids. Trimming cost V 3 bases and J 4 bases, with 12 bases left between them. The CDR3 sequence: CASSLGPAGETQYF. The CDR3 nucleotides are TGTGCCAGCAGCTTGGGCCCAGCGGGAGAGACCCAGTACTTC.

This clonotype was recorded at least ten times. The chain uses TRBV20-1 and TRBJ1-2; maybe TRBD1 (6 bases). Trimming shortened V by 1 base and J by 8 bases, and 14 bases separated the two germline ends. CDR1 is DFQATT, CDR2 SNEGSKA, per germline (reference sequence). This CDR3 has 13 residues. CDR3 nucleotide sequence: TGCAGTGCTAGAGTGGGGGGGCTGGTGGGCTACACCTTC. Its protein product is CSARVGGLVGYTF.

The rearrangement links TRBV5-1 to TRBJ2-1; no definite D call. Trimming took 0 bases from V and 16 from J, leaving 14 bases between them. The CDR3 totals 12 residues. The V gene's germline CDR1 is SGHRS and CDR2 YFSETQ. The CDR3: CASSLAGSTPFF. The CDR3 DNA reads as TGCGCCAGCAGCTTGGCCGGCAGCACCCCTTTCTTC.

J is TRBJ2-3 and V is TRBV24-1, with 7 bases lining up with TRBD1. CDR3 length: 13 amino acids. V shed 11 bases, J shed 3 bases, and the junction held 7 bases outside the gene matches. The germline V gene encodes CDR1 KGHDR and CDR2 SFDVKD. The CDR3 coding sequence is TGTGCCAGCTCACCGGGACAGACAGATACGCAGTATTTT. It translates to CASSPGQTDTQYF.

About this clonotype itself: The junction and the germline gene differ at one end; a read error may be behind it. The gene calls are TRBV11-2 and TRBJ2-7, with D perhaps TRBD2 (5 bases). Per germline, CDR1 SGHAT and CDR2 FQNNGV. There are 11 residues in the CDR3. This CDR3 reads CASSKGGRREF. CDR3 coding DNA: TGTGCCAGCAGCAAGGGTGGGAGACGGGAATTC.

The chain couples TRBV29-1 to TRBJ1-1; D may be TRBD1 (6 bases). The CDR3 extends over 13 amino acids. Germline values: CDR1 SQVTM, CDR2 ANQGSEA. The CDR3, as DNA: TGCAGTCCGTTCCCCACTCCGGGGGCACAAGCTTTCTTT. It specifies CSPFPTPGAQAFF.

In the case of this clonotype: Here the CDR3 omits its conserved ending phenylalanine or tryptophan, so a read error is the likely source. V usage is TRBV12-3 or TRBV12-4 and J usage is TRBJ1-4, with TRBD1 matching over 8 bases. The CDR3 covers 15 residues. CDR3 bases: TGTGCCAGCAGTTGGACAGGGCTTCACCGTGAAGAACTGTTTTTG. Protein product: CASSWTGLHREELFL.

The count of this clonotype is one. The V and J genes are TRBV7-9 and TRBJ1-2; no clear D gene. V lost 3 bases and J 4 bases, leaving 12 bases between the germline ends. CDR1 is SEHNR and CDR2 is FQNEAQ in the germline V gene (reference sequence). This CDR3 is 14 amino acids long. Here the CDR3 DNA reads TGTGCCAGCAGCTTGACGGATAGCGGCTATGGCTACACCTTC. This gives the protein CASSLTDSGYGYTF.

The chain has TRBV20-1 and TRBJ1-1, with a possible D match to TRBD1 (5 bases). CDR3 length equals 14 residues. The germline V gene encodes CDR1 DFQATT and CDR2 SNEGSKA (reference sequence). Trimming removed 2 bases at V and 1 base at J, with 11 bases between. CDR3 coding DNA: TGCAGTGCTAGAAGGGCGGGGGGGAACACTGAAGCTTTCTTT. Translated, it gives CSARRAGGNTEAFF.

The chain is built from TRBV4-3 and TRBJ2-3; D is unresolved. CDR3 length: 13 amino acids. Trimming removed 1 base at V and 3 bases at J, with 5 bases between. Germline V gene lookup returns CDR1 LGHNA and CDR2 YSLEER. CDR3 DNA sequence: TGCGCCAGCAGCCAAGTAAGGACAGATACGCAGTATTTT. Encoded protein: CASSQVRTDTQYF.

Ten or more counts support this clonotype. V gene TRBV12-5 combines with J gene TRBJ1-1; no definite D call. V lost 4 bases and J lost 8, with 8 bases in between. The length of the CDR3 is 11 residues. Per germline, CDR1 LGHNT and CDR2 FRNRAP. The CDR3 sequence is CASGSIGEAFF. CDR3 nucleotide sequence: TGTGCTAGTGGTTCAATAGGAGAAGCTTTCTTT.

This clonotype was counted ten times or more. The chain links TRBV10-1 to TRBJ2-7; D perhaps matches TRBD1 (6 bases). The CDR3 contains 17 residues. V was clipped by 0 bases and J by 1 base, with 16 bases between them. Per germline, CDR1 WNHNN and CDR2 SYGVQD (reference sequence). CDR3: CASSESMAWDTSYEQYF. The CDR3 DNA is TGCGCCAGCAGTGAGTCGATGGCTTGGGACACATCCTACGAGCAGTACTTC.

Many counts were recorded for this clonotype. The chain uses TRBV20-1 and TRBJ1-1; D unclear. V lost 6 bases and J 11 bases, leaving 16 bases between the germline ends. In germline, CDR1 is DFQATT, CDR2 SNEGSKA (reference sequence). The CDR3 covers 11 residues. In nucleotides, the CDR3 is TGCAGTGCAGAGGTCGGGCACGGGGCTTTCTTT. The encoded protein is CSAEVGHGAFF.

The J gene is TRBJ2-2, the V gene TRBV7-9, with TRBD2 matching 7 bases. CDR3 size: 15 residues. Germline V lookup: CDR1 SEHNR, CDR2 FQNEAQ (reference sequence). The ends lost 8 bases at V and 1 base at J; junction bases unmatched: 7. The CDR3 loop reads CASGKGGWNTGELFF. The DNA of the CDR3 is TGTGCCAGCGGCAAGGGAGGGTGGAACACCGGGGAGCTGTTTTTT.

The rearrangement uses TRBV24-1 and TRBJ2-2, with D tentatively TRBD2 (6 bases). CDR3 length equals 17 residues. The V end was cut by 1 base, the J end by 1 base, with 12 bases between. CDR1 is KGHDR, CDR2 SFDVKD, per germline. For the CDR3, the DNA is TGTGCCACCAGTGATTTAACACCGGAGGGGAACACCGGGGAGCTGTTTTTT. It specifies CATSDLTPEGNTGELFF.

This clonotype was counted ten times or more. This chain uses TRBV12-3 or TRBV12-4 with TRBJ1-1, with 9 bases fitting TRBD1. V shed 4 bases and J 3 bases; nucleotides not matched to a gene: 15. This CDR3 is 18 amino acids long. The CDR3 DNA sequence: TGTGCCAGCAGTTCCTCCTTTACCGGGACAGGGTCCTACACTGAAGCTTTCTTT. Protein product: CASSSSFTGTGSYTEAFF.

This clonotype was counted many times. This chain joins TRBV10-3 and TRBJ2-7; D perhaps matches TRBD2 (6 bases). The CDR3 covers 12 residues. Germline V gene sequence: CDR1 ENHRY, CDR2 SYGVKD. V lost 6 bases and J 5 bases, leaving 11 bases between the germline ends. The CDR3 reads CAISRGGDEQYF. For the CDR3, the DNA is TGTGCCATCAGCCGGGGCGGGGACGAGCAGTACTTC.

This clonotype was found many times. The chain employs TRBV4-1 and TRBJ1-5; D is ambiguous. Trimming pared 4 bases from V and 2 bases from J, leaving 12 bases between. Germline V gene sequence: CDR1 MGHRA, CDR2 YSYEKL. The CDR3 length is 15 residues. The CDR3 spells CASSPGRFGNQPQHF. CDR3 in DNA: TGCGCCAGCAGCCCCGGGCGGTTCGGCAATCAGCCCCAGCATTTT.

This clonotype was seen many times. This chain uses TRBV2 with TRBJ1-2; D might be TRBD1 (5 bases). V was shortened by 6 bases and J by 8 bases, with 16 bases between the two germline ends. The CDR3 covers 13 residues. CDR1 and CDR2 from the germline V gene are SNHLY and FYNNEI. CDR3 sequence: CASSTDPWGGYTF. In DNA, the CDR3 is TGTGCCAGCAGCACAGACCCCTGGGGGGGCTACACCTTC.

The chain recombines TRBV15 with TRBJ2-7, with a weak D call TRBD1 (6 bases). Germline CDR1 reads LNHNV; CDR2 reads YYDKDF (reference sequence). CDR3 length: 14 residues. V gave up 5 bases and J gave up 7 bases, with 18 bases separating them. CDR3 nucleotides: TGTGCCACCAGCTGGTTAAGGGACACCGGGGAGCAGTACTTC. Protein sequence: CATSWLRDTGEQYF. The full variable domain, its missing parts supplied by reference TRBV15 and TRBJ2-7, is DAMVIQNPRYQVTQFGKPVTLSCSQTLNHNVMYWYQQKSSQAPKLLFHYYDKDFNNEADTPDNFQSRRPNTSFCFLDIRSPGLGDTAMYLCATSWLRDTGEQYFGPGTRLTVT.

Many counts were recorded for this clonotype. The chain uses TRBV30 and TRBJ1-2; D possibly corresponds to TRBD1 (5 bases). V was pared by 4 bases and J by 0 bases, with 9 bases between. Germline V CDR1 and CDR2: GTSNPN, SVGIG (reference sequence). The length of the CDR3 is 13 residues. The CDR3 sequence is CAWTGQSNYGYTF. CDR3 coding DNA: TGTGCCTGGACAGGGCAATCTAACTATGGCTACACCTTC.

This clonotype showed up many times. This chain joins TRBV6-1 and TRBJ1-2; 7 nucleotides agree with TRBD1. Germline trimming cut 3 bases from V and 3 bases from J; bases unmatched to any gene: 1. In germline, CDR1 is MNHNS, CDR2 SASEGT. The CDR3 loop spans 13 amino acids. The CDR3 loop reads CASSDRGDYGYTF. The CDR3, as DNA: TGTGCCAGCAGTGACAGGGGGGACTATGGCTACACCTTC.